Listed below are T cell receptor beta chains from one sample, sequenced in a study of T cells of healthy individuals. One entry per CDR3 protein results from TCRdb running MiXCR on the 5' RACE reads. The sample includes around 98,000 distinct CDR3 sequences, approximately 15% of them seen just once. The receptors originated from a human donor in good health. Each CDR3 is given with its conserved first and last residue. The D gene is left open where the match is weak. Size is omitted from some rows. Given values are once, few, many or a class for expanded clones.

CDR3 DNA: TGCGCCAGCAGCCCACAGAATTACCAAGAGACCCAGTACTTC
CDR3 protein: CASSPQNYQETQYF
J gene: TRBJ2-5
CDR3 length: 14
V gene: TRBV5-1
D gene: -
clone size: few

CDR3 DNA: TGCGCCAGCAGCCACACAGGGATGAACACTGAAGCTTTCTTT
CDR3 protein: CASSHTGMNTEAFF
J gene: TRBJ1-1
CDR3 length: 14
V gene: TRBV4-1
D gene: -
clone size: -

CDR3 DNA: TGTGCCAGCAGCCAAGATTTAGACAGGGAGGTGCATGAAAAACTGTTTTTT
CDR3 protein: CASSQDLDREVHEKLFF
J gene: TRBJ1-4
CDR3 length: 17
V gene: TRBV4-2
D gene: TRBD1
clone size: many

CDR3 DNA: TGTGCCAGCAGCCAAGGTCCCGGGACAGTTCCAGATACGCAGTATTTT
CDR3 protein: CASSQGPGTVPDTQYF
J gene: TRBJ2-3
CDR3 length: 16
V gene: TRBV3-1
D gene: TRBD1
clone size: -

CDR3 DNA: TGTGCCAGCAGCCGGGACTTCAACACCGGGGAGCTGTTTTTT
CDR3 protein: CASSRDFNTGELFF
J gene: TRBJ2-2
CDR3 length: 14
V gene: TRBV7-2
D gene: -
clone size: -

CDR3 DNA: TGTGCCACCAGCAGAGAAATTAAGGTCTCCTACGAGCAGTACTTC
CDR3 protein: CATSREIKVSYEQYF
J gene: TRBJ2-7
CDR3 length: 15
V gene: TRBV15
D gene: -
clone size: -

CDR3 DNA: TGTGCCAGCAGTTACGTCGGGAGTCGGGTTGGCACAGATACGCAGTATTTT
CDR3 protein: CASSYVGSRVGTDTQYF
J gene: TRBJ2-3
CDR3 length: 17
V gene: TRBV6-5
D gene: -
clone size: -

CDR3 DNA: TGTGCCAGCTCACCACTCCAGCCTGACCCGATCCCTTACGAGCAGTACTTC
CDR3 protein: CASSPLQPDPIPYEQYF
J gene: TRBJ2-7
CDR3 length: 17
V gene: TRBV18
D gene: -
clone size: many

CDR3 DNA: TGTGCCAGCAGTTCCAGTGGACTCTCTGGGGCCAACGTCCTGACTTTC
CDR3 protein: CASSSSGLSGANVLTF
J gene: TRBJ2-6
CDR3 length: 16
V gene: TRBV6-2/TRBV6-3
D gene: -
clone size: few

CDR3 DNA: TGTGCCAGCAGCTTGCCCTTACAGGGGGCTGACTACAATGAGCAGTTCTTC
CDR3 protein: CASSLPLQGADYNEQFF
J gene: TRBJ2-1
CDR3 length: 17
V gene: TRBV5-6
D gene: TRBD1
clone size: -

CDR3 DNA: TGTGCCAGCAGCGTAGGCCAGGGCACTGAAGCTTTCTTT
CDR3 protein: CASSVGQGTEAFF
J gene: TRBJ1-1
CDR3 length: 13
V gene: TRBV9
D gene: -
clone size: -

CDR3 DNA: TGTGCCACCAGCAGAGCTCAAAAGGGACAGGGGACTTCACCCCTCCACTTT
CDR3 protein: CATSRAQKGQGTSPLHF
J gene: TRBJ1-6
CDR3 length: 17
V gene: TRBV15
D gene: TRBD1
clone size: -

CDR3 DNA: TGTGCCAGCAGCCCGACCGGGACACACGAACCCTACGAGCAGTACTTC
CDR3 protein: CASSPTGTHEPYEQYF
J gene: TRBJ2-7
CDR3 length: 16
V gene: TRBV11-1
D gene: -
clone size: many

CDR3 DNA: TGTGCCAGCAGTCCGACTAGCGGGAGCTACAATGAGCAGTTCTTC
CDR3 protein: CASSPTSGSYNEQFF
J gene: TRBJ2-1
CDR3 length: 15
V gene: TRBV6-5
D gene: TRBD2
clone size: few

CDR3 DNA: TGTGCCAGCAGCCCTAGAGGGGTCGGGGTAACAGATACGCAGTATTTT
CDR3 protein: CASSPRGVGVTDTQYF
J gene: TRBJ2-3
CDR3 length: 16
V gene: TRBV7-2
D gene: -
clone size: -

CDR3 DNA: TGTGCCAGTGAGGACCGGGACAGAACCTACGAGCAGTACTTC
CDR3 protein: CASEDRDRTYEQYF
J gene: TRBJ2-7
CDR3 length: 14
V gene: TRBV11-1
D gene: TRBD1
clone size: -

CDR3 DNA: TGTGCCAGCAGCAGGACAGGGGGAACATATGGCTACACCTTC
CDR3 protein: CASSRTGGTYGYTF
J gene: TRBJ1-2
CDR3 length: 14
V gene: TRBV12-3/TRBV12-4
D gene: TRBD1
clone size: -

CDR3 DNA: TGTGCCAGCAGTCGAAGGGTAGGGTCCGGGACCTACGAGCAGTACTTC
CDR3 protein: CASSRRVGSGTYEQYF
J gene: TRBJ2-7
CDR3 length: 16
V gene: TRBV27
D gene: -
clone size: few

CDR3 DNA: TGTGCCAGCAGCCAGGGGCGCGTCTATGGCTACACCTTC
CDR3 protein: CASSQGRVYGYTF
J gene: TRBJ1-2
CDR3 length: 13
V gene: TRBV27
D gene: -
clone size: -

CDR3 DNA: TGTGCCAGCAGCTTAGTCCCTTCGGCAAACCTTAATTCACCCCTCCACTTT
CDR3 protein: CASSLVPSANLNSPLHF
J gene: TRBJ1-6
CDR3 length: 17
V gene: TRBV11-2
D gene: -
clone size: many

CDR3 DNA: TGTGCCAGCACACATTCCTCCGCCGGGACAGGGGTTTCACCCCTCCACTTT
CDR3 protein: CASTHSSAGTGVSPLHF
J gene: TRBJ1-6
CDR3 length: 17
V gene: TRBV6-2/TRBV6-3
D gene: TRBD1
clone size: -

CDR3 DNA: TGTGCCAGCTCACCACAAGAGTCCCCCTTGTACAATGAGCAGTTCTTC
CDR3 protein: CASSPQESPLYNEQFF
J gene: TRBJ2-1
CDR3 length: 16
V gene: TRBV18
D gene: -
clone size: -